This T cell receptor (beta chain) comes out of a study of CD8 T cells in ankylosing spondylitis. CDR1 is DFQATT, CDR2 SNEGSKA, per germline (reference sequence). Between the trimmed V and J ends, which lost 2 bases and 0 bases, there was a span of 11 bases. This CDR3 is built from 15 residues. TCRdb reprocessed the 5' RACE reads with MiXCR, giving one entry per CDR3 protein. This table holds around 120,000 distinct CDR3 sequences, around 24% found once. This TCR derives from a male donor with ankylosing spondylitis. J is TRBJ1-3 and V is TRBV20-1; TRBD1 might be the D (6 bases). Sequencing used synovial fluid, either unsorted or a sorted T cell fraction (not recorded which). Written as DNA, the CDR3 is TGCAGTGCTAGAAAAGACAGGAGCTCTGGAAACACCATATATTTT. This encodes CSARKDRSSGNTIYF.